This T cell receptor beta chain was profiled in a study of T cell clusters in autoimmune cytopenias. Study-wide points: The T cell clusters were defined only in silico, without experimental functional validation.

As concerns this clonotype: No antigen is known for it.

One tube held mixed TRB-A and TRB-B primer pools for touch-down PCR. From the multiplex PCR reads, TCRdb lists one entry per CDR3 protein and no DNA. The sample table includes about 8,100 distinct CDR3 sequences. This CDR3 is 11 amino acids long. Germline values: CDR1 SEHNR, CDR2 FQNEAQ (reference sequence). Each sample's input was around 270 ng genomic DNA, approximately 37,500 genome equivalents. Sequencing input: peripheral blood. The V and J genes are TRBV7-9 and TRBJ2-5. The TCR sequence derives from a human donor with an autoimmune cytopenia or autoimmune hepatitis (not recorded which). CDR3 region: CASSPRETQYF.